These 3 T cell receptor beta chains came from one sample sequenced in a study of T-cell reconstitution after alpha-beta-depleted transplantation in children (dated by TCRdb to about 2016). The treatment or condition label for this specimen denotes: allogeneic hematopoietic cell transplantation with graft depleted of TCRalphabeta T cells and CD19 B cells. The method was PCR. Sequencing was carried out with an Illumina HiSeq 2500. TCR library preparation used molecular barcoding, with unique molecular identifiers applied to normalize quantification of the TCRbeta repertoire. TCRdb took the public reads, trimmed them with fastp at Q25, ran MiXCR for clone calling and kept in-frame beta chains. Rows are combined by CDR3 protein, so each entry shows the most common genes and DNA. This sample is represented by roughly 490,000 distinct CDR3 sequences; approximately 10% of them were singletons. The ten most abundant clones make up approximately 14% of the sample.

Sequenced here: PBMCs, mostly from graft donor cells, sampled 180 days after TCRalphabeta/CD19-depleted stem cell transplant. The receptors here all came from a female patient aged 2-9 years who had a stem cell transplant for aplastic anemia, so the T cells may come from the graft donor.

The chain uses TRBV5-1 and TRBJ2-1; the match to TRBD2 covers 7 bases. The CDR3 length is 19 residues. CDR1 is SGHRS, CDR2 YFSETQ, per germline. J gave up 7 bases and V 4 bases, and 23 bases lay outside the gene matches. CDR3 in amino acids: CASSRSPLGLAVSGNEQFF. CDR3 nucleotides: TGCGCCAGCAGCCGTTCCCCTCTCGGGCTAGCGGTCTCGGGGAATGAGCAGTTCTTC.

This clonotype was detected a few times. The chain is built from TRBV3-1 and TRBJ1-6, with 9 bases identical to TRBD1. V lost 3 bases and J lost 7; bases outside the gene matches: 1. Per germline, CDR1 LGHDT and CDR2 YNNKEL (reference sequence). CDR3 length equals 14 residues. CDR3 DNA: TGTGCCAGCAGCCATGGACAGGGGAATTCACCCCTCCACTTT. Its translation: CASSHGQGNSPLHF.

In this sample, this clonotype turned up a few times. V and J are TRBV6-5 and TRBJ2-1, with D unclear. V lost 3 bases and J 4 bases, leaving 10 bases between the germline ends. The germline V gene encodes CDR1 MNHEY and CDR2 SVGAGI. The CDR3 consists of 14 residues. CDR3 nucleotide sequence: TGTGCCAGCAGTTATCGGCTAGGTTACAATGAGCAGTTCTTC. Its protein is CASSYRLGYNEQFF.